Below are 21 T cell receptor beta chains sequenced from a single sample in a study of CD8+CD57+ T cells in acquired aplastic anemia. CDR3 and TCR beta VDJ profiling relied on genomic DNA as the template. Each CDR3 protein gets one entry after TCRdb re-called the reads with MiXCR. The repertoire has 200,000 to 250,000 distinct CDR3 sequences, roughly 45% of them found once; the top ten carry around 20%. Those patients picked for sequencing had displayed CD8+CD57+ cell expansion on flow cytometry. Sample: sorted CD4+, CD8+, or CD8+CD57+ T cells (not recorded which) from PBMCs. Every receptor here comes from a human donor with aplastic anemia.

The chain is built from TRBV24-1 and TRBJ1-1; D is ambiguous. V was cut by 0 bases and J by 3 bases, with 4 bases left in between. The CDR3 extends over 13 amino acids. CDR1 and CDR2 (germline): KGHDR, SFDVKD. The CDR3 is CATSDLGYTEAFF. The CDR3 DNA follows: TGTGCCACCAGTGATTTGGGGTACACTGAAGCTTTCTTT.

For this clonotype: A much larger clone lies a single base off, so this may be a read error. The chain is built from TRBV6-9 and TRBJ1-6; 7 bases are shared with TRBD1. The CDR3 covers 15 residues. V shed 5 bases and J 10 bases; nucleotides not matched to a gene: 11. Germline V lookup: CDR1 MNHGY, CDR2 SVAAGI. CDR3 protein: CASSKDGQAESPLHF. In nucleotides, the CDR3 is TGTGCCAGCAGTAAAGATGGACAGGCAGAATCACCCCTCCACTTT.

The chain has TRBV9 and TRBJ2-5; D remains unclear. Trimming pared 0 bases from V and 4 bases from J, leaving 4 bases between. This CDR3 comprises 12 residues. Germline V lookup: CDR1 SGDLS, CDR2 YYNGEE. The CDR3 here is CASSVDGETQYF. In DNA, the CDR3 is TGTGCCAGCAGCGTAGATGGAGAGACCCAGTACTTC.

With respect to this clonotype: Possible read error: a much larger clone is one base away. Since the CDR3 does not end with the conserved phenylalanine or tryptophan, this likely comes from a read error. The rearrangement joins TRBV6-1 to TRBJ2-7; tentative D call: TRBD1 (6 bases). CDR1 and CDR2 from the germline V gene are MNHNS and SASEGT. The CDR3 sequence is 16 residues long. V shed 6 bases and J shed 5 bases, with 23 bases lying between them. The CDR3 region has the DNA TGTGCCAGCAGACGAACTCCGACAGGCGGACCCCACGAGCAGTACCTC. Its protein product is CASRRTPTGGPHEQYL.

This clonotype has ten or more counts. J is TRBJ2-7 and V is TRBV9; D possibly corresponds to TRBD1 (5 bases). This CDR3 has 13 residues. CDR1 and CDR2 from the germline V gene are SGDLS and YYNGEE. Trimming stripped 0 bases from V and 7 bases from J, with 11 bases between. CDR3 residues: CASSVATGREQYF. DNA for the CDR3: TGTGCCAGCAGCGTAGCTACAGGACGTGAGCAGTACTTC.

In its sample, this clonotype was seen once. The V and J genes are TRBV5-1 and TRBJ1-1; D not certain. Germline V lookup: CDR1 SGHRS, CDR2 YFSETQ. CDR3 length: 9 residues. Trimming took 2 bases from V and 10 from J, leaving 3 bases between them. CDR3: CASSFVAFF. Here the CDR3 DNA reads TGCGCCAGCAGCTTCGTAGCTTTCTTT.

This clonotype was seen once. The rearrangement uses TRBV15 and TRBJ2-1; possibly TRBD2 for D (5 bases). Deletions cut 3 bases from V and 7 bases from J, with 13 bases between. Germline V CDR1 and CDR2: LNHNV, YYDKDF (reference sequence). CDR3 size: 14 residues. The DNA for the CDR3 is TGTGCCACCAGCAGTGCCGGGATCTCAAATGAGCAGTTCTTC. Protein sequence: CATSSAGISNEQFF.

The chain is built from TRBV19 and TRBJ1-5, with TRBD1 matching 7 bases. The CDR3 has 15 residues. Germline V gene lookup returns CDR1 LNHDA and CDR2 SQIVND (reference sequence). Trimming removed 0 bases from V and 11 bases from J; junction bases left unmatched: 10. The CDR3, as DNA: TGTGCCAGTAGTATAGACTCACAGGGGTGGGAGACCCAGCATTTT. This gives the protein CASSIDSQGWETQHF. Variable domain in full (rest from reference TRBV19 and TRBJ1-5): DGGITQSPKYLFRKEGQNVTLSCEQNLNHDAMYWYRQDPGQGLRLIYYSQIVNDFQKGDIAEGYSVSREKKESFPLTVTSAQKNPTAFYLCASSIDSQGWETQHFGDGTRLSIL.

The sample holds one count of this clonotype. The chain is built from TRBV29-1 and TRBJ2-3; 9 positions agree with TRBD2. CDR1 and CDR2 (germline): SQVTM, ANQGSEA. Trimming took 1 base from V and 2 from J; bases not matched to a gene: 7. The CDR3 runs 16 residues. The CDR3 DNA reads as TGCAGCGTTGAAGGAATCGCTAGCGGGGACACAGATACGCAGTATTTT. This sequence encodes CSVEGIASGDTDTQYF.

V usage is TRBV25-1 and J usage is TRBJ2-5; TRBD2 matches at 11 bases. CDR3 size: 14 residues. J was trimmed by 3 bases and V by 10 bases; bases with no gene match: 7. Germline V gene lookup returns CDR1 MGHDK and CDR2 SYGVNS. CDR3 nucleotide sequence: TGTGCCACCCATGCGACTAGCGGGGAAGAGACCCAGTACTTC. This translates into CATHATSGEETQYF.

The CDR3 DNA is TGTGCCAGCAGGGCCAGGACGAGCTCCTACGAGCAGTACTTC. This encodes CASRARTSSYEQYF. V is TRBV2 and J is TRBJ2-7; D not resolved. The CDR3 has 14 residues. Trimming shortened V by 6 bases and J by 0 bases, and 12 bases separated the two germline ends. In germline, CDR1 is SNHLY, CDR2 FYNNEI.

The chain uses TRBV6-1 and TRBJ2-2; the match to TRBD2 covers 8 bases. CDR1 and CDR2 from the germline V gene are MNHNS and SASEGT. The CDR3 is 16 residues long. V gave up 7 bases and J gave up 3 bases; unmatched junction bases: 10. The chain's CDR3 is CASTGGGSSYTGELFF. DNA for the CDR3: TGTGCCAGCACGGGCGGGGGGTCGTCTTACACCGGGGAGCTGTTTTTT.

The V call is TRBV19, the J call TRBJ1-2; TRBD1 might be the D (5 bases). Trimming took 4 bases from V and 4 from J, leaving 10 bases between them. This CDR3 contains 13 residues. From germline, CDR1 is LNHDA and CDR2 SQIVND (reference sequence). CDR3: CASSSYQGYGYTF. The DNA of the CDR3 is TGTGCCAGTAGTAGCTACCAGGGCTATGGCTACACCTTC.

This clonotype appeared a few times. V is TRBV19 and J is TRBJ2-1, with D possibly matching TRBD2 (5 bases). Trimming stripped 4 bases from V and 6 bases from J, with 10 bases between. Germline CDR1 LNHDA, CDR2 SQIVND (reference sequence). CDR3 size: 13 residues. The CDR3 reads CASSSGPANEQFF. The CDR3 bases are TGTGCCAGTAGTAGCGGGCCTGCCAATGAGCAGTTCTTC.

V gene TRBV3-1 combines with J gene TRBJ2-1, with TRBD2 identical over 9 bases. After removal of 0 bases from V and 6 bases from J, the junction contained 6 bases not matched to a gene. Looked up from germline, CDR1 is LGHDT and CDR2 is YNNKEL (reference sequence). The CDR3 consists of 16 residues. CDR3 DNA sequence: TGTGCCAGCAGCCAAGATTGGAGCGGGGGGATCAATGAGCAGTTCTTC. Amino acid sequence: CASSQDWSGGINEQFF.

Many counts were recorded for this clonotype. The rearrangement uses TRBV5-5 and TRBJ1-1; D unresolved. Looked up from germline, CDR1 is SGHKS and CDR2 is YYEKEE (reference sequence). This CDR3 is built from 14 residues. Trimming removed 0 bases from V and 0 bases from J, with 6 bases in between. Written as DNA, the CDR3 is TGTGCCAGCAGCTTGGGACTGATGAACACTGAAGCTTTCTTT. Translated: CASSLGLMNTEAFF. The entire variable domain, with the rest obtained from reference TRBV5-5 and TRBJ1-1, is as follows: DAGVTQSPTHLIKTRGQQVTLRCSPISGHKSVSWYQQVLGQGPQFIFQYYEKEERGRGNFPDRFSARQFPNYSSELNVNALLLGDSALYLCASSLGLMNTEAFFGQGTRLTVV.

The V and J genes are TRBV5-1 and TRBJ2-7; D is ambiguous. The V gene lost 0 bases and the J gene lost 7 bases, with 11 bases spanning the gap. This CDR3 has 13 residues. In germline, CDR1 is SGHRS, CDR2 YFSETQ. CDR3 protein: CASSLAVGWEQYF. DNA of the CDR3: TGCGCCAGCAGCTTGGCCGTGGGATGGGAGCAGTACTTC.

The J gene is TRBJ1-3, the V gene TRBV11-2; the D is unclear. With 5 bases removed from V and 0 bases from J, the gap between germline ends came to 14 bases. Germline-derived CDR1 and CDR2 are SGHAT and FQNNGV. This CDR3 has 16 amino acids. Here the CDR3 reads CASSRPQALSGNTIYF. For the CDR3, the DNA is TGTGCCAGCAGCCGCCCTCAGGCCCTCTCTGGAAACACCATATATTTT.

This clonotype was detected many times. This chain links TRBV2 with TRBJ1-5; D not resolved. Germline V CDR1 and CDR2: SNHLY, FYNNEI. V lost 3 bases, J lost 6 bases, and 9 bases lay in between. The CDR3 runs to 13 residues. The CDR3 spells CASSEWEGQPQHF. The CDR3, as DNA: TGTGCCAGCAGTGAGTGGGAGGGTCAGCCCCAGCATTTT.

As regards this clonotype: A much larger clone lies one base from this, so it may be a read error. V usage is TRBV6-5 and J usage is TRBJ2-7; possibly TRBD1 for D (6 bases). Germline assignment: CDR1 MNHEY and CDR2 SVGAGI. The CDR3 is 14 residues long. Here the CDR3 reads CASSRTASGYEQHF. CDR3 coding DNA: TGTGCCAGCAGCCGGACAGCTTCTGGCTACGAGCAGCACTTC.

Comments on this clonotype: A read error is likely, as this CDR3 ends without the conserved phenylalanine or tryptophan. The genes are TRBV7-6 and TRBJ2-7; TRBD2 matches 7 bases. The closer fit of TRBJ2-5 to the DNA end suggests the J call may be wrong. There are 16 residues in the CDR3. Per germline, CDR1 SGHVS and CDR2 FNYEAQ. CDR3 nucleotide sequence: TGTGCCAGCAGCTTCCGGGGCGGGAGACTCCAAGAGACCCAGTACCTC. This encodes CASSFRGGRLQETQYL.